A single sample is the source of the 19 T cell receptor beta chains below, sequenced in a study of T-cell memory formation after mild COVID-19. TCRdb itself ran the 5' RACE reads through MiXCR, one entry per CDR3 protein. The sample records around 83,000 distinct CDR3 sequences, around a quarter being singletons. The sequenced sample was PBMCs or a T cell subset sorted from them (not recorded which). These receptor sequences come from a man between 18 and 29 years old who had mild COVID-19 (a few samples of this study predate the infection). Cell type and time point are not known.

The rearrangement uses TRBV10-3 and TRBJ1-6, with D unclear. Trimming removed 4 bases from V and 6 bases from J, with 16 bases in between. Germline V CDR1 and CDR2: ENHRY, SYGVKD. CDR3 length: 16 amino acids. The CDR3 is CAISGHQTDLNSPLHF. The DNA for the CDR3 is TGTGCCATCAGTGGCCACCAGACGGATCTTAATTCACCCCTCCACTTT.

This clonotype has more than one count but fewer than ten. CDR3 DNA: TGTGCCAGCAGCCCAGGGGACACTGAAGCTTTCTTT. Its translation: CASSPGDTEAFF. This chain joins TRBV4-2 and TRBJ1-1, with D possibly matching TRBD1 (6 bases). Germline V gives CDR1 LGHNA, CDR2 YNFKEQ. V shed 4 bases and J shed 3 bases, with 6 bases lying between them. This CDR3 has 12 amino acids.

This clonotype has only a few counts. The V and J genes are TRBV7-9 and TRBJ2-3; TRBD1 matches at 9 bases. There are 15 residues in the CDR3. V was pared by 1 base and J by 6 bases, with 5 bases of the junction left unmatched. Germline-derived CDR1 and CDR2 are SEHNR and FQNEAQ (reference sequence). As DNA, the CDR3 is TGTGCCAGCAGCTTAGAACAGGGGGCGTGGGATACGCAGTATTTT. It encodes CASSLEQGAWDTQYF.

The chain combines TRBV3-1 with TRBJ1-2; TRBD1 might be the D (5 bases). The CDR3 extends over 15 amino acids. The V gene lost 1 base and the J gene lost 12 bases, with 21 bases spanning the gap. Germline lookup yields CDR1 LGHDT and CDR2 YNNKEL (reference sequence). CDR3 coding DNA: TGTGCCAGCAGCCAAGCCCCCAGGGCCGGGGAGAAAAACACCTTC. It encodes CASSQAPRAGEKNTF.

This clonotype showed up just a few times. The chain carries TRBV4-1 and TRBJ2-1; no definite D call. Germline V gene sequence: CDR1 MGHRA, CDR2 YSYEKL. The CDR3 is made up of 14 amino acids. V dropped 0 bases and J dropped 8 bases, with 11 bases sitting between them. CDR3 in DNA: TGCGCCAGCAGCCAAGAGTTTAGCTTCGATGAGCAGTTCTTC. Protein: CASSQEFSFDEQFF.

The CDR3 DNA is TGTGCCAGCAGCTTAGGGGCGAGGGCGATGGCTTTCTTT. This encodes CASSLGARAMAFF. The chain recombines TRBV7-2 with TRBJ1-1; D uncertain. The CDR3 is 13 amino acids. The V end lost 1 base, the J end lost 11 bases, and 14 bases lay between the germline ends. Germline CDR1 SGHTA, CDR2 FQGNSA.

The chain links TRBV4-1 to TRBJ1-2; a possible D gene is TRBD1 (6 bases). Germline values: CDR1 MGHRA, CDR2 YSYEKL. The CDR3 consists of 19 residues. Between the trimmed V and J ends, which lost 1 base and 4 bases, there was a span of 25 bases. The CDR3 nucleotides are TGCGCCAGCAGCCAAGGGGGGGGCTCACCGGTGGAGTTAGGCTATGGCTACACCTTC. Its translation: CASSQGGGSPVELGYGYTF.

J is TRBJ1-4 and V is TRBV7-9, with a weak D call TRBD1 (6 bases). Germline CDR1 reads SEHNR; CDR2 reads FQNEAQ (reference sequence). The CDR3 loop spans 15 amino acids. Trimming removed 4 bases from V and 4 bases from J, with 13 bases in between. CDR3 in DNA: TGTGCCAGCAGCTCCCGACAGGCATTTAATGAAAAACTGTTTTTT. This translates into CASSSRQAFNEKLFF. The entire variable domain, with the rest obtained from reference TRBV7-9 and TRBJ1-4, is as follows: DTGVSQNPRHKITKRGQNVTFRCDPISEHNRLYWYRQTLGQGPEFLTYFQNEAQLEKSRLLSDRFSAERPKGSFSTLEIQRTEQGDSAMYLCASSSRQAFNEKLFFGSGTQLSVL.

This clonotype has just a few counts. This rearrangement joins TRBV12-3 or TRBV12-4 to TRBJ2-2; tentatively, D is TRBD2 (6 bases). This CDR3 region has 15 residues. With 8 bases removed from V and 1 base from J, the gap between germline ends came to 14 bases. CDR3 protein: CASWGGSRNTGELFF. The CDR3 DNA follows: TGTGCCAGCTGGGGAGGTTCCCGGAACACCGGGGAGCTGTTTTTT.

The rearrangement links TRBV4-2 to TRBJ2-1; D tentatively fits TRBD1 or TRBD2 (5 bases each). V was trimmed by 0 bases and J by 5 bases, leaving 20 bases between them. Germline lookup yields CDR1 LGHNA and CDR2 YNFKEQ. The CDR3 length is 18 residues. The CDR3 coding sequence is TGTGCCAGCAGCCAAGATCCGCCCGTTATCGGGGCAAACAATGAGCAGTTCTTC. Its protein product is CASSQDPPVIGANNEQFF.

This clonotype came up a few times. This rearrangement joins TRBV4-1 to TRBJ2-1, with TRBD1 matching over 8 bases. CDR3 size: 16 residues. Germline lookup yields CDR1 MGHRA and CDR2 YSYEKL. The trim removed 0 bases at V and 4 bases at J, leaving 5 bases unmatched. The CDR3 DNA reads TGCGCCAGCAGCCAAGATTCAGGGGGCGGTTACAATGAGCAGTTCTTC. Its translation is CASSQDSGGGYNEQFF.

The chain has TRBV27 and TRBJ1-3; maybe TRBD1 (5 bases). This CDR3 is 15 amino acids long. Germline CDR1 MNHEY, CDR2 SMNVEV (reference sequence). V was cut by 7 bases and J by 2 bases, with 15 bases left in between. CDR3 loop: CASTLRDLTGNTIYF. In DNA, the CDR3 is TGTGCCAGCACTCTCCGGGACTTGACTGGAAACACCATATATTTT.

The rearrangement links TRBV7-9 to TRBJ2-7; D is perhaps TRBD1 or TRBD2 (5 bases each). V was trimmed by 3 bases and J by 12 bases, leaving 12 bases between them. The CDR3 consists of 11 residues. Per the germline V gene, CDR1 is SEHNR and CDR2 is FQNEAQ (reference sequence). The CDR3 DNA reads TGTGCCAGCAGCTTTGGGACGGTGTGGTACTTC. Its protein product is CASSFGTVWYF.

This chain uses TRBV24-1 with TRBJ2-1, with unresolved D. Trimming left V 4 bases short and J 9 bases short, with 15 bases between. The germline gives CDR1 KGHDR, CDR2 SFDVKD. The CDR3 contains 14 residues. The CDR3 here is CATSEYGRPFEQFF. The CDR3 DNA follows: TGTGCCACCAGTGAATACGGACGGCCCTTTGAGCAGTTCTTC.

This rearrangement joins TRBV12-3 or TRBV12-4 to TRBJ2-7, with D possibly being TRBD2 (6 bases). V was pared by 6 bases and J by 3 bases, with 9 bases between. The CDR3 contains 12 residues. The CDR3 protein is CASSQGLYEQYF. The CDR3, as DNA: TGTGCCAGCAGCCAGGGACTCTACGAGCAGTACTTC.

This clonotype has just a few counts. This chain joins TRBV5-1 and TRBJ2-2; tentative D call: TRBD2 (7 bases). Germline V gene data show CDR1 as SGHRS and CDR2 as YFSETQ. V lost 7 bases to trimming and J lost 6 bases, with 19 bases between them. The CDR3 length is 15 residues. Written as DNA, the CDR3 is TGCGCCAGCGTCAAGACGGGGGGCGCGGCCGGGGAGCTGTTTTTT. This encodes CASVKTGGAAGELFF.

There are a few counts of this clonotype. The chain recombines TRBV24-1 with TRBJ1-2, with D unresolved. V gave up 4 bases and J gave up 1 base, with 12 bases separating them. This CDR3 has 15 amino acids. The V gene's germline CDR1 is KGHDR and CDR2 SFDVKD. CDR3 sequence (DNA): TGTGCCACCAGTGACAAAAACAGAAGTAACTATGGCTACACCTTC. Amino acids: CATSDKNRSNYGYTF.

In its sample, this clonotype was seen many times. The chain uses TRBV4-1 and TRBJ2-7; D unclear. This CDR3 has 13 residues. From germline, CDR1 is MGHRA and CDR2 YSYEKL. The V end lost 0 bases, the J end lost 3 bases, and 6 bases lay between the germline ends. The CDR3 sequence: CASSQEASYEQYV. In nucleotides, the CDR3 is TGCGCCAGCAGCCAAGAGGCCAGCTACGAGCAGTACGTC.

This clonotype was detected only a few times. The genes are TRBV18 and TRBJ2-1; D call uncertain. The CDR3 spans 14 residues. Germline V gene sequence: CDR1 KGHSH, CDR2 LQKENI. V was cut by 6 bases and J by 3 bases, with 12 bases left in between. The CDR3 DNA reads TGTGCCAGCTCGTTTTCACAGTTCTACAATGAGCAGTTCTTC. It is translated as CASSFSQFYNEQFF.